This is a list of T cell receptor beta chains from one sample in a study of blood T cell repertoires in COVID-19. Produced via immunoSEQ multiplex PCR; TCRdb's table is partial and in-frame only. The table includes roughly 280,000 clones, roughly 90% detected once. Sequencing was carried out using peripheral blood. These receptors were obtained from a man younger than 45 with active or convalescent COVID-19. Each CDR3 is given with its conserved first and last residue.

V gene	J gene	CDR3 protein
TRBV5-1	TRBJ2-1	CASSLRAFSSGIRDEQFF
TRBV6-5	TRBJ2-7	CASSKDSSYEQYF
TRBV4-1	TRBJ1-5	CASSYREGNQPQHF
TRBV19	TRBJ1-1	CASSIDLEQGARGTEAFF
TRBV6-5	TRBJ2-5	CASSPGSDPQTQYF
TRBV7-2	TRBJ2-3	CASSLYQRGTDTQYF
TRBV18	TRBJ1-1	CASSPPEVPGFTEAFF
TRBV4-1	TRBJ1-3	CASSQVYSSGNTIYF
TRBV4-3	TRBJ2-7	CASSQDSGAVYEQYF
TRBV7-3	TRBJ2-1	CASSFLPGLTLSYNEQFF
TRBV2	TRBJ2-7	CASELAGLSYEQYF
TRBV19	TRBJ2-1	CASSIDSASGAYNEQFF
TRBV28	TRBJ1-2	CASSLVTGVLNYGYTF
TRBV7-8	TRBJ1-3	CASSLIGVGDSGNTIYF
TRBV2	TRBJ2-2	CASSGNVRYTGELFF
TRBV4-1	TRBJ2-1	CASSSGRRSNEQFF
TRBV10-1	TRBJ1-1	CASSESGSTEAFF
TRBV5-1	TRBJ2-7	CASSSGQGSLREQYF
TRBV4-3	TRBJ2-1	CASSLRPSGSYNEQFF
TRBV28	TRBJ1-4	CASRGGQGWEKLFF
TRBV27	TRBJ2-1	CASIDRASGGHEQFF
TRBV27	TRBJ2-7	CASSPQQGGGSYEQYF
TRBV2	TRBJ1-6	CASSGGLSSPLHF
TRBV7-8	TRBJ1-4	CASSLTGQGNEKLFF
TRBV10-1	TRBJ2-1	CASSEGGYNSYNEQFF
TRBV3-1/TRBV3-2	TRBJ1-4	CASSQHRDGEKLFF
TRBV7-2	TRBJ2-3	CASTEVGTSGGDTQYF
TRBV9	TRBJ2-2	CASSVAAGGNTGELFF
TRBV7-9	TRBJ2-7	CASSRDISIQYF
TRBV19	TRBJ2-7	CASSPGQASYEQYF
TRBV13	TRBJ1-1	CASRRGLRLPEAFF
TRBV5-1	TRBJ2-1	CASSLTSGVWNEQFF
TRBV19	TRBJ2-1	CASSIRGSGGPAGHNNEQFF
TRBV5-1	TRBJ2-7	CASSLGLAGGLLDEQYF
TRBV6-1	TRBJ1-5	CASSEAAQPQHF
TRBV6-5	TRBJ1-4	CASSYVLTGGEKLFF
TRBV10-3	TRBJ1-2	CAISAEGWSYGYTF
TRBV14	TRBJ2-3	CASSQGLVQDTQYF
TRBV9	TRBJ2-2	CASSGSGDGREWELFF
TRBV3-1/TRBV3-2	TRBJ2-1	CASSQARFAAGIYNEQFF
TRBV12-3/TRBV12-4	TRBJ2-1	CASSHTSGLQFF
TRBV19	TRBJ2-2	CASSIGPGQGSSGELFF
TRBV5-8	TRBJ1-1	CASSYDSIMNTEAFF
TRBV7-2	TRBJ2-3	CASSLGTSGGANTQYF
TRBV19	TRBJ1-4	CASSINRNEKLFF
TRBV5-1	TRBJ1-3	CASSLGPENTIYF
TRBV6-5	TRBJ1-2	CASRITGTHGYTF
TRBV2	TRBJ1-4	CASSDRGDTNEKLFF
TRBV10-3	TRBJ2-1	CAIRDSGGAGYGNEQFF
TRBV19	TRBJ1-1	CASSHGQIMNTEAFF
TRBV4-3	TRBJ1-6	CASSEVLRQEYNSPLHF
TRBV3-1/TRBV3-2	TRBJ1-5	CASSQDPREGQPQHF
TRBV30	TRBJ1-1	CAWNDQGMNTEAFF
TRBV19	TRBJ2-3	CASSMLQGSTDTQYF
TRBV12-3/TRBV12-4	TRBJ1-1	CASSLGENTEAFF
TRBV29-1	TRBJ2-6	CSVWDRGGSGANVLTF
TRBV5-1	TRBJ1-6	CASSSTDRGNNSPLHF
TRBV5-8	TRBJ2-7	CASSRYLAGLSSYEQYF